These T cell receptor beta chains were read from a single sample in a study of blood T cell repertoires in COVID-19. Clones were sequenced by immunoSEQ multiplex PCR, and TCRdb holds only the in-frame ones, with some missing. The sample consists of 140,000 to 150,000 clones, 84% of them appearing once. The sample comprised PBMCs or T cells enriched from blood (not recorded which). These receptors came from a woman in her forties or fifties who had been exposed to COVID-19. Both conserved end residues are part of each CDR3.

V gene	J gene	CDR3 protein
TRBV11-2	TRBJ1-2	CASSLVGGSTPNLYGYTF
TRBV4-1	TRBJ1-6	CASSLRDRGIGNSPLHF
TRBV7-2	TRBJ2-3	CASSLDSGSRTDTQYF
TRBV7-9	TRBJ1-5	CASSLQEQPQHF
TRBV7-6	TRBJ2-5	CASSELAGGPERETQYF
TRBV14	TRBJ1-6	CASSQFQGGPLHF
TRBV9	TRBJ2-2	CASSVRLGSTGELFF
TRBV19	TRBJ2-7	CASSPGQAYEQYF
TRBV6-4	TRBJ1-2	CASSALGGVGSGYTF
TRBV6-5	TRBJ2-1	CASSSSGSSLGDEQFF
TRBV5-8	TRBJ1-1	CASSLSGMGEAFF
TRBV18	TRBJ2-7	CASSGDQGSGSFNEQYF
TRBV7-2	TRBJ2-5	CASSLAAMGEKTQYF
TRBV7-8	TRBJ1-5	CASSLDTDQPQHF
TRBV5-4	TRBJ2-5	CASSAMGQGLETQYF
TRBV27	TRBJ1-2	CASSLGTGGYGYTF
TRBV21-1	TRBJ2-7	CASSKRKQGAYEQYF
TRBV9	TRBJ2-1	CASSVTSSGADNEQFF
TRBV15	TRBJ1-2	CATSTYLAGTFFSGYTF
TRBV7-2	TRBJ2-1	CASSTRTLLNEQFF
TRBV30	TRBJ2-1	CAWSAGLYNEQFF
TRBV9	TRBJ1-1	CASSETGSEAFF
TRBV19	TRBJ1-5	CASSLQTVGQPQHF
TRBV10-3	TRBJ1-1	CAISPGQGKAAEAFF
TRBV5-1	TRBJ2-1	CASSLQAGDNEQFF
TRBV5-5	TRBJ1-1	CASSLQQARGTEAFF
TRBV28	TRBJ1-5	CASSSVGRIQPQHF
TRBV20-1	TRBJ2-1	CSASVREGWNEQFF
TRBV6-5	TRBJ2-5	CASSYATAQETQYF
TRBV29-1	TRBJ2-5	CSAWGGAGTQYF
TRBV30	TRBJ1-6	CAWVGAYNSPLHF
TRBV18	TRBJ2-3	CASSPALGPDTQYF
TRBV19	TRBJ2-3	CASSIDPGTDTQYF
TRBV5-1	TRBJ2-3	CASSLRDSSDGQYF
TRBV2	TRBJ2-4	CASSLRTGGAGLAKNIQYF
TRBV7-9	TRBJ2-1	CASSRRGEDEQFF
TRBV27	TRBJ2-7	CASSFVGSSYEQYF
TRBV7-2	TRBJ2-1	CASSEAGGSYNEQFF
TRBV27	TRBJ2-7	CASSLSTGLNVYEQYF
TRBV19	TRBJ2-2	CASQTSGGAGELFF
TRBV7-3	TRBJ2-3	CASSPTSGGRDTQYF
TRBV6-5	TRBJ1-1	CASSYNPGTEAFF
TRBV6-2/TRBV6-3	TRBJ1-1	CASSTGTGLRNTEAFF
TRBV7-2	TRBJ2-5	CASSLGLAGGQETQYF
TRBV5-5	TRBJ2-1	CASSPSQRGPYNEQFF
TRBV5-4	TRBJ1-1	CASSLDSQSEAFF
TRBV4-1	TRBJ2-1	CASSQDELAGNNEQFF
TRBV10-1	TRBJ1-1	CASSDRVALGTEAFF
TRBV2	TRBJ1-1	CASTPEGPLMNTEAFF
TRBV29-1	TRBJ2-1	CSVDPTGSSYNEQFF
TRBV5-5	TRBJ1-1	CASSLERGFSEAFF
TRBV19	TRBJ1-1	CASSTLRTVHTEAFF
TRBV6-5	TRBJ1-2	CASSPDRPSVYTF
TRBV9	TRBJ2-3	CASSASGGTSTDTQYF